This TCR beta chain comes out of a study of T cell repertoires in cytomegalovirus infection. Study-wide context: CMV epitopes used comprised recently identified HLA-C-restricted ones and well-studied HLA-B-restricted ones. CMV infection together with matching HLA type was indicated by public TCR beta signatures.

Study findings and constraints: There were carriers of CMV plus the relevant HLA, and cumulative public TCR beta family frequency identified them. Within the response measured ex vivo, HLA-C-restricted CMV-specific TCR beta clonotypes were dominant.

The V gene's germline CDR1 is LNHDA and CDR2 SQIVND (reference sequence). The V end lost 5 bases, the J end lost 4 bases, and 18 bases lay between the germline ends. The CDR3 sequence is 16 residues long. This clonotype was found many times. Its antigen is unidentified. Each CDR3 protein gets one entry after TCRdb re-called the reads with MiXCR. The table shows some 100,000 distinct CDR3 sequences, with around 30% occurring only once. The V and J genes are TRBV19 and TRBJ2-1; D may be TRBD1 (6 bases). The material was CD8+ T cells from cultured PBMCs, obtained from culture after CMV antigen stimulation. This receptor was identified in a human donor in good health (CMV status not recorded). Some clones in this sample may be carry-over from other donors' samples. Here the CDR3 DNA reads TGTGCCAGTAGTTTGGGGGACAACATTTTATACAATGAGCAGTTCTTC. Translation gives CASSLGDNILYNEQFF.